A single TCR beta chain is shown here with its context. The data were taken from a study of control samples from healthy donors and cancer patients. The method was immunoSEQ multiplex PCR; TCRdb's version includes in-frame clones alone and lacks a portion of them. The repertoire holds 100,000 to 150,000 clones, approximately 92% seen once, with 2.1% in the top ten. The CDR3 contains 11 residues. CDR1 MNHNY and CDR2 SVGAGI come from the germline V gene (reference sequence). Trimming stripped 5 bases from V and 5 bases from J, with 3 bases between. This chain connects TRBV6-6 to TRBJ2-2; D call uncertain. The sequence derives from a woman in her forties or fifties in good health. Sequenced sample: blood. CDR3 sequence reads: CASSVTGELFF. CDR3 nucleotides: TGTGCCAGCAGTGTTACCGGGGAGCTGTTTTTT.